What follows are 14 T cell receptor beta chains derived from one specimen sequenced in a study of blood T cell repertoires in COVID-19. Only in-frame clones appear in the TCRdb table, and some are missing; sequencing was by immunoSEQ multiplex PCR. Of under 200,000 clones listed, around 88% are singletons. Sequencing was carried out using peripheral blood. These receptors all come from a woman between 70 and 85 years old who had recovered from COVID-19.

V and J are TRBV29-1 and TRBJ2-7, with 7 positions matching TRBD1. With 5 bases clipped from V and 0 bases from J, the junction kept 7 bases outside the gene matches. The germline V gene has CDR1 SQVTM and CDR2 ANQGSEA. The CDR3 covers 14 residues. CDR3 amino acids: CSVRQGSGSYEQYF. The CDR3 coding sequence is TGCAGCGTTAGACAGGGTTCGGGCTCCTACGAGCAGTACTTC.

This clone appeared once. The chain carries TRBV12-3 or TRBV12-4 and TRBJ1-1; no reliable D call. V lost 3 bases and J 4 bases, leaving 9 bases between the germline ends. The CDR3 is made up of 13 amino acids. CDR3 protein: CASSFTSGTEAFF. The CDR3 nucleotides read TGTGCCAGCAGTTTCACGTCGGGCACTGAAGCTTTCTTT.

The chain joins TRBV5-4 to TRBJ2-5, with TRBD2 matching over 7 bases. CDR3 length: 17 amino acids. The germline V gene has CDR1 SGHNT and CDR2 YYREEE (reference sequence). V trimming: 4 bases; J trimming: 5 bases; junction bases outside the gene matches: 17. CDR3 DNA: TGTGCCAGCAGCCCCCCGGGGCGGGAGTGGAGTGGGGAGACCCAGTACTTC. Its protein is CASSPPGREWSGETQYF.

The chain recombines TRBV3-1 (or the pseudogene TRBV3-2) with TRBJ2-5; 9 bases match TRBD2. There are 14 residues in the CDR3. With 8 bases clipped from V and 3 bases from J, the junction kept 7 bases outside the gene matches. Germline V gives CDR1 LGHDT, CDR2 YNNKEL (reference sequence). The CDR3 bases are TGTGCCAGCTGGGTTAGCGGGGGCAAAGAGACCCAGTACTTC. Its translation: CASWVSGGKETQYF.

The V call is TRBV27, the J call TRBJ2-7; D is possibly TRBD1 (6 bases). The V gene's germline CDR1 is MNHEY and CDR2 SMNVEV (reference sequence). Deletions cut 5 bases from V and 0 bases from J, with 11 bases between. This CDR3 is built from 14 residues. The CDR3: CASSPGQNSYEQYF. The CDR3 region has the DNA TGTGCCAGCAGTCCCGGACAGAACTCCTACGAGCAGTACTTC.

The chain carries TRBV21-1 and TRBJ1-5. TRBV21-1 is recorded as a pseudogene. CDR3 length: 13 residues. CDR3 in amino acids: CASSKFTDQPQHF. CDR3 nucleotide sequence: TGTGCCAGCAGCAAATTCACGGATCAGCCCCAGCATTTT.

The gene calls are TRBV6-2 or TRBV6-3 and TRBJ2-1, with TRBD2 matching 11 bases. V gave up 2 bases and J gave up 0 bases; unmatched junction bases: 12. The germline V gene encodes CDR1 MNHEY and CDR2 SVGEGT. There are 20 residues in the CDR3. CDR3: CASSYGPSGGPRSSYNEQFF. The DNA for the CDR3 is TGTGCCAGCAGTTACGGGCCTAGCGGGGGGCCTAGGAGCTCCTACAATGAGCAGTTCTTC.

The chain combines TRBV4-1 with TRBJ2-1; 10 nucleotides agree with TRBD2. V was pared by 4 bases and J by 5 bases, with 11 bases of the junction left unmatched. This CDR3 region has 17 residues. CDR1 MGHRA and CDR2 YSYEKL come from the germline V gene. The CDR3 protein is CASSLVPGTSANNEQFF. CDR3 nucleotides: TGCGCCAGCAGCCTGGTCCCCGGGACTAGCGCCAACAATGAGCAGTTCTTC.

This CDR3 reads CASSLLANEQFF. CDR3 nucleotide sequence: TGTGCCAGCAGCCTCCTAGCGAATGAGCAGTTCTTC. The chain recombines TRBV3-1 (or the pseudogene TRBV3-2) with TRBJ2-1, with D possibly TRBD2 on 6 matching bases. Per germline, CDR1 LGHDT and CDR2 YNNKEL (reference sequence). V was shortened by 4 bases and J by 7 bases, with 8 bases between the two germline ends. The CDR3 is 12 amino acids.

The rearrangement uses TRBV7-9 and TRBJ2-7, with 13 bases matching TRBD2. V shed 8 bases, J shed 3 bases, and the junction held 10 bases outside the gene matches. This CDR3 spans 16 amino acids. Germline loops: CDR1 SEHNR, CDR2 FQNEAQ (reference sequence). CDR3: CASLGTSGITGYEQYF. CDR3 coding DNA: TGTGCCAGCTTGGGGACTAGCGGGATAACGGGCTACGAGCAGTACTTC.

This clone was picked up a small number of times. J is TRBJ2-1 and V is TRBV9; 10 positions match TRBD2. Germline V CDR1 and CDR2: SGDLS, YYNGEE. The CDR3 consists of 14 residues. J was trimmed by 7 bases and V by 5 bases; bases with no gene match: 6. CDR3 residues: CASSPSGSRNEQFF. CDR3 in DNA: TGTGCCAGCAGTCCTAGCGGGAGCCGGAATGAGCAGTTCTTC.

The chain uses TRBV7-9 and TRBJ2-6; D remains unclear. The germline V and J ends were trimmed by 5 bases and 4 bases, with 12 bases remaining between them. CDR3 length: 15 residues. Germline lookup yields CDR1 SEHNR and CDR2 FQNEAQ (reference sequence). CDR3: CASSPGSSGANVLTF. The CDR3 coding sequence is TGTGCCAGCAGCCCTGGCTCATCGGGGGCCAACGTCCTGACTTTC.

This rearrangement joins TRBV11-2 to TRBJ2-3, with no clear D. Germline CDR1 is SGHAT and CDR2 is FQNNGV. This CDR3 comprises 15 residues. Trimming removed 0 bases at V and 2 bases at J, with 9 bases between. CDR3 bases: TGTGCCAGCAGCTTAGAGGGCTGGATCACAGATACGCAGTATTTT. Translation gives CASSLEGWITDTQYF.

The gene calls are TRBV24-1 and TRBJ2-6, with D maybe TRBD1 (6 bases). Per the germline V gene, CDR1 is KGHDR and CDR2 is SFDVKD. Trimming stripped 3 bases from V and 0 bases from J, with 11 bases between. The CDR3 sequence is 17 residues long. CDR3 in DNA: TGTGCCACCAGTGATAACAGGGCGGGCTCTGGGGCCAACGTCCTGACTTTC. It specifies CATSDNRAGSGANVLTF.